This passage covers 11 T cell receptor beta chains from one sample sequenced in a study of identical twins. TCRdb redid the calling of the 5' RACE reads with MiXCR, one entry per CDR3 protein. This sample has 240,000 or so distinct CDR3 sequences; about 7% occur once, and the top ten carry approximately 3.7%. These data also featured in a second study, about yellow fever vaccine responses in identical twins.

Sequencing was performed on memory (CD45RO+) T cells sorted from blood. The receptors stem from a woman under 30 in good health.

There are many counts of this clonotype. The CDR3 sequence is CASSLNPSGSDYEQYF. CDR3 sequence (DNA): TGTGCCAGCAGCTTGAACCCTAGCGGGAGTGACTACGAGCAGTACTTC. The V gene is TRBV5-5, the J gene TRBJ2-7; 10 bases map to TRBD2. The junction had 7 bases not matched to a gene; V was cut back by 1 base and J by 3 bases. The V gene's germline CDR1 is SGHKS and CDR2 YYEKEE (reference sequence). The CDR3 is 16 amino acids.

This clonotype was seen ten or more times. The chain carries TRBV20-1 and TRBJ2-3, with 11 bases matching TRBD2. There are 14 residues in the CDR3. Germline loops: CDR1 DFQATT, CDR2 SNEGSKA (reference sequence). Trimming removed 6 bases from V and 0 bases from J; junction bases left unmatched: 2. CDR3 residues: CSAGTSGSTDTQYF. In DNA, the CDR3 is TGCAGTGCGGGGACTAGCGGAAGCACAGATACGCAGTATTTT.

The table lists this clonotype with many counts. The V and J genes are TRBV5-1 and TRBJ2-3, with D hard to call. The CDR3 is 13 amino acids. Trimming took off 0 bases at V and 6 bases at J, with 8 bases between the two ends. Germline CDR1 reads SGHRS; CDR2 reads YFSETQ. This CDR3 is CASSLDFGDTQYF. Here the CDR3 DNA reads TGCGCCAGCAGCTTGGATTTTGGGGATACGCAGTATTTT.

The chain recombines TRBV5-1 with TRBJ2-3; D gene uncertain. Trimming removed 0 bases at V and 2 bases at J, with 19 bases between. In germline, CDR1 is SGHRS, CDR2 YFSETQ. The CDR3 sequence is 18 residues long. The CDR3 region has the DNA TGCGCCAGCAGCTTGGATGGCCCGGTACGAGAAAACACAGATACGCAGTATTTT. Amino acid sequence: CASSLDGPVRENTDTQYF.

This clonotype was detected only a few times. The chain recombines TRBV5-1 with TRBJ2-3; no clear D. In germline, CDR1 is SGHRS, CDR2 YFSETQ. The V end was cut by 4 bases, the J end by 4 bases, with 10 bases between. The CDR3 has 13 residues. The CDR3 nucleotides are TGCGCCAGCAGCAGGAGCCTCGCAGATACGCAGTATTTT. It is translated as CASSRSLADTQYF.

This clonotype was found many times. CDR3: CASSLTGMEANYGYTF. The CDR3 DNA follows: TGTGCCAGCAGTCTAACAGGGATGGAGGCCAACTATGGCTACACCTTC. V is TRBV12-3 or TRBV12-4 and J is TRBJ1-2; D is perhaps TRBD1 (6 bases). The CDR3 length is 16 residues. Trimming pared 5 bases from V and 2 bases from J, leaving 18 bases between.

This clonotype has at least ten counts. The chain links TRBV5-6 to TRBJ1-1; possibly TRBD1 for D (6 bases). V was shortened by 4 bases and J by 2 bases, with 15 bases between the two germline ends. Germline V gene lookup returns CDR1 SGHDT and CDR2 YYEEEE. The CDR3 loop spans 15 amino acids. In DNA, the CDR3 is TGTGCCAGCAGCCAGTCCGACAGGATCAACACTGAAGCTTTCTTT. Residues: CASSQSDRINTEAFF.

This clonotype has only a few counts. The chain couples TRBV14 to TRBJ2-7; D remains unclear. Germline assignment: CDR1 SGHDN and CDR2 FVKESK. With 1 base removed from V and 0 bases from J, the gap between germline ends came to 10 bases. The CDR3 loop spans 15 amino acids. The CDR3 reads CASSQVQLSSYEQYF. DNA of the CDR3: TGTGCCAGCAGCCAAGTCCAGTTGAGCTCCTACGAGCAGTACTTC.

This clonotype came up many times. V is TRBV5-1 and J is TRBJ1-1; D perhaps matches TRBD1 (6 bases). The V gene's germline CDR1 is SGHRS and CDR2 YFSETQ. There are 14 residues in the CDR3. Trimming took off 1 base at V and 3 bases at J, with 10 bases between the two ends. The CDR3 loop is CASSLTGWDTEAFF. DNA of the CDR3: TGCGCCAGCAGCTTGACAGGGTGGGACACTGAAGCTTTCTTT.

V usage is TRBV6-1 and J usage is TRBJ2-1; TRBD1 aligns across 9 bases. This CDR3 has 15 residues. The trim removed 1 base at V and 8 bases at J, leaving 6 bases unmatched. Germline assignment: CDR1 MNHNS and CDR2 SASEGT. The CDR3 DNA sequence: TGTGCCAGCAGTGAAGGGGGACAGGGAAGCGATGAGCAGTTCTTC. It is translated as CASSEGGQGSDEQFF.

This clonotype was found a few times. The chain uses TRBV27 and TRBJ2-3, with 9 nucleotides matching TRBD2. Germline assignment: CDR1 MNHEY and CDR2 SMNVEV (reference sequence). V shed 7 bases, J shed 2 bases, and the junction held 25 bases outside the gene matches. The CDR3 loop spans 21 amino acids. CDR3 sequence: CASTPRYLAGRAPLHTDTQYF. The CDR3 coding sequence is TGTGCCAGCACCCCCCGCTACCTAGCGGGGAGAGCGCCCTTACACACAGATACGCAGTATTTT.